This TCR beta chain appears in the sequencing data of a study of early T cells in non-severe SARS-CoV-2 infection. Across the whole study: Sequencing of bulk RNA from unsorted whole blood was done, without chain pairing.

The CDR3 is 16 amino acids. The germline V and J ends were trimmed by 2 bases and 6 bases, with 17 bases remaining between them. The V gene's germline CDR1 is MNHNS and CDR2 SASEGT. This clonotype was observed a few times. Its antigen is currently unknown. Individual cDNA molecules carried attached unique molecular identifiers. TCRdb ran MiXCR on the 5' RACE reads and lists one entry per CDR3 protein. The sample carries fewer than 65,000 distinct CDR3 sequences, less than 11% recorded once. Study-wide points: Database matching using VDJdb favored anti-spike CD8 responses, with private and CD4 specificities left missing.

The sequenced material came from whole blood. J is TRBJ1-5 and V is TRBV6-1; a possible D gene is TRBD1 (5 bases). This clonotype was sampled from an adult who was a healthcare worker with PCR-confirmed SARS-CoV-2 infection or an uninfected control (not recorded which). The CDR3 protein is CASSELRGIGIQPQHF. CDR3 DNA: TGTGCCAGCAGTGAATTGAGGGGCATTGGGATTCAGCCCCAGCATTTT.